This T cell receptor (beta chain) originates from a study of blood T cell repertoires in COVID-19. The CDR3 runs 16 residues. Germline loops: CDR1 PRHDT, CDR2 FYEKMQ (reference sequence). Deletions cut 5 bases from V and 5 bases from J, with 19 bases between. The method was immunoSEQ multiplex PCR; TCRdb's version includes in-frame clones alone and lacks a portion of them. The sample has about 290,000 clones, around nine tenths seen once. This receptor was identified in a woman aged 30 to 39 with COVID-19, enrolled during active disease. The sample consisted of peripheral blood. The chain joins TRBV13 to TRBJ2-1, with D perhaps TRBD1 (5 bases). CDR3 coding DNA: TGTGCCAGCAGCCTCATAGCCGCCGTAGGGGACAATGAGCAGTTCTTC. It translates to CASSLIAAVGDNEQFF. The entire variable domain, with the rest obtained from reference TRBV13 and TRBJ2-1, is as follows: AAGVIQSPRHLIKEKRETATLKCYPIPRHDTVYWYQQGPGQDPQFLISFYEKMQSDKGSIPDRFSAQQFSDYHSELNMSSLELGDSALYFCASSLIAAVGDNEQFFGPGTRLTVL.